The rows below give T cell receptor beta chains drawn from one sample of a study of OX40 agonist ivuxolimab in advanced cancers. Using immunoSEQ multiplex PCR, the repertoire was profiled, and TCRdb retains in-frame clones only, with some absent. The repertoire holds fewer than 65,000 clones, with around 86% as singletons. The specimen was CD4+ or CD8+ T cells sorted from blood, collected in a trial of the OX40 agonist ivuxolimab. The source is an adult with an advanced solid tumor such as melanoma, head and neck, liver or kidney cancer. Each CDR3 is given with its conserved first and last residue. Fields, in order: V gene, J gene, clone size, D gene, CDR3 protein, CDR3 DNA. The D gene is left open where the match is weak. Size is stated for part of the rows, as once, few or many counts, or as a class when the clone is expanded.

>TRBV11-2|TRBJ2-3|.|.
CASSRTDTQYF
TGTGCCAGCTCCCGCACAGATACGCAGTATTTT
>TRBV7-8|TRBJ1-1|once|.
CASSTPQNTEAFF
TGTGCCAGCAGCACCCCCCAGAACACTGAAGCTTTCTTT
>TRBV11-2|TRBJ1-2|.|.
CASSLALGYYGYTF
TGTGCCAGCAGCTTAGCTTTGGGATACTATGGCTACACCTTC
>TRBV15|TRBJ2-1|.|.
CATSSWWGNNEQFF
TGTGCCACCAGCAGTTGGTGGGGGAACAATGAGCAGTTCTTC
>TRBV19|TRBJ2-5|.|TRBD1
CASSRAGGETQYF
TGTGCCAGTAGTAGGGCAGGGGGAGAGACCCAGTACTTC
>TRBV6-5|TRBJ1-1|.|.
CARRGMGGRNTEAFF
TGTGCCAGAAGGGGGATGGGGGGCAGGAACACTGAAGCTTTCTTT
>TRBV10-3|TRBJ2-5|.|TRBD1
CAISRDRAETQYF
TGTGCCATCAGTCGAGACAGGGCAGAGACCCAGTACTTC
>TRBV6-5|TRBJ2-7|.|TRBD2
CASSYALAGVYEQYF
TGTGCCAGCAGTTATGCCCTAGCGGGAGTCTACGAGCAGTACTTC
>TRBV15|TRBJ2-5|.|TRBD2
CATSRVGLAAETQYF
TGTGCCACCAGCAGAGTAGGACTAGCGGCAGAGACCCAGTACTTC
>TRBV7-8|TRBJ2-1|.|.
CASSLRETRSYNEQFF
TGTGCCAGCAGCTTACGGGAGACACGCTCCTACAATGAGCAGTTCTTC
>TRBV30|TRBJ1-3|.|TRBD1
CAWKQGAGNTIYF
TGTGCCTGGAAACAGGGGGCTGGAAACACCATATATTTT
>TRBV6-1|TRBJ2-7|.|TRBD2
CASSETSGNHYEQYF
TGTGCCAGCAGTGAAACTAGCGGGAACCACTACGAGCAGTACTTC
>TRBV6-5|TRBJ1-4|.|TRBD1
CASSYGGTGANEKLFF
TGTGCCAGCAGTTACGGGGGGACAGGGGCTAATGAAAAACTGTTTTTT
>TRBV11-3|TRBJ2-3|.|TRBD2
CASSSGLADTDTQYF
TGTGCCAGCAGCTCGGGACTAGCGGACACAGATACGCAGTATTTT
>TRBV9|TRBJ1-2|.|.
CASSLHEGGYGYTF
TGTGCCAGCAGCCTCCACGAAGGGGGCTATGGCTACACCTTC
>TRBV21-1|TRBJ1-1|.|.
CASSKVVGWSNTEAFF
TGTGCCAGCAGCAAAGTAGTTGGCTGGTCGAACACTGAAGCTTTCTTT
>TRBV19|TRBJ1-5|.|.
CASSMNSNQPQHF
TGTGCCAGTAGTATGAATAGCAATCAGCCCCAGCATTTT
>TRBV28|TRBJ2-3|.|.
CASTGTDTQYF
TGTGCCAGCACGGGCACAGATACGCAGTATTTT
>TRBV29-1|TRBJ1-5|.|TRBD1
CSVADRGKDQPQHF
TGCAGCGTTGCGGACAGGGGTAAAGATCAGCCCCAGCATTTT
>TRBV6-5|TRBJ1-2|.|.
CASSYLGRGAVYGYTF
TGTGCCAGCAGTTACCTCGGGCGGGGGGCGGTCTATGGCTACACCTTC
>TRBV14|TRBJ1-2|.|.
CASSPSGRYGYTF
TGTGCCAGCAGCCCCTCGGGGCGCTATGGCTACACCTTC
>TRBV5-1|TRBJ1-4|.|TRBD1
CASRSGTGDEKLFF
TGCGCCAGCAGATCCGGGACAGGGGACGAAAAACTGTTTTTT
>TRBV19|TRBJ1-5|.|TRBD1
CASSGTGGNQPQHF
TGTGCCAGTTCCGGGACAGGGGGCAATCAGCCCCAGCATTTT
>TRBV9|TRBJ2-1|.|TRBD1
CASSPGQGADNEQFF
TGTGCCAGCAGCCCAGGACAGGGGGCGGACAATGAGCAGTTCTTC
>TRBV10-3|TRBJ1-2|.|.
CAIHPINYGYTF
TGTGCCATCCACCCCATTAACTATGGCTACACCTTC
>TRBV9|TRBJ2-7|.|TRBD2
CASSPGLAGGGTYEQYF
TGTGCCAGCAGCCCGGGACTAGCGGGAGGAGGAACCTACGAGCAGTACTTC
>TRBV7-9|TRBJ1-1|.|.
CASSLTVNTEAFF
TGTGCCAGCAGCCTCACTGTGAACACTGAAGCTTTCTTT
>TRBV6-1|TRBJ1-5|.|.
CASSAPGGGNGQPQHF
TGTGCCAGCAGTGCCCCCGGGGGCGGCAACGGTCAGCCCCAGCATTTT
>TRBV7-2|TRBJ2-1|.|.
CASSPWDNNEQFF
TGTGCCAGCAGCCCCTGGGACAACAATGAGCAGTTCTTC
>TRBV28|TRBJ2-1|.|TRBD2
CASSSRLAGQNYNEQFF
TGTGCCAGCAGTTCCAGACTAGCGGGACAAAACTACAATGAGCAGTTCTTC
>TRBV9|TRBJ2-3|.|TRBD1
CASSPGTGGTDTQYF
TGTGCCAGCAGCCCCGGGACAGGGGGGACAGATACGCAGTATTTT
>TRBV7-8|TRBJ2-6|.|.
CASSPRTDLSSGANVLTF
TGTGCCAGCAGCCCGAGAACAGACCTGAGCTCTGGGGCCAACGTCCTGACTTTC
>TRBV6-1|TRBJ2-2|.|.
CASSEWRAATNTGELFF
TGTGCCAGCAGTGAGTGGCGGGCGGCTACGAACACCGGGGAGCTGTTTTTT
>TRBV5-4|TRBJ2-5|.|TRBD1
CASTKGGYAKSETQYF
TGTGCCAGCACCAAAGGGGGCTATGCTAAAAGTGAGACCCAGTACTTC
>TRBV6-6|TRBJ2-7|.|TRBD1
CASSYPVGQNYEQYF
TGTGCCAGCAGTTACCCCGTGGGACAGAACTACGAGCAGTACTTC
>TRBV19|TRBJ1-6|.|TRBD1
CASTTTGGNSPLHF
TGTGCCAGTACCACTACAGGGGGTAATTCACCCCTCCACTTT
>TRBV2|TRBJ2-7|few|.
CASALRDLGGEQYF
TGTGCCAGCGCTCTGCGGGATCTGGGGGGCGAGCAGTACTTC
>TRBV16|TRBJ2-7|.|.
CASSHAPSQGGRGDFEQYF
TGTGCCAGCAGCCATGCCCCCAGTCAGGGCGGGCGGGGAGACTTCGAGCAGTACTTC
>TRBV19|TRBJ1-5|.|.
CASSIGFRGSNQPQHF
TGTGCCAGTAGTATCGGGTTTAGGGGTAGCAATCAGCCCCAGCATTTT
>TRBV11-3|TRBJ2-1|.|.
CASSSSGTANYNEQFF
TGTGCCAGCAGCTCCTCCGGGACCGCGAACTACAATGAGCAGTTCTTC
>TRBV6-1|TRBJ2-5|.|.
CASTRHKETQYF
TGTGCCAGCACCCGACACAAAGAGACCCAGTACTTC
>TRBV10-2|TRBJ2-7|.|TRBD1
CASTGQESSYEQYF
TGCGCCAGCACCGGACAGGAGAGCTCCTACGAGCAGTACTTC
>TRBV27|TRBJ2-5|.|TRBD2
CASRTRTGTSGSPGMETQYF
TGTGCCAGCAGAACCAGAACCGGGACTAGCGGGAGCCCGGGGATGGAGACCCAGTACTTC
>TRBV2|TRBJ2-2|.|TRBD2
CASSLQAGADTGELFF
TGTGCCAGCAGCCTACAAGCGGGAGCGGACACCGGGGAGCTGTTTTTT
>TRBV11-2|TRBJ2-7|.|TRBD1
CASSLEDRGHEQYF
TGTGCCAGCAGCTTAGAGGACAGGGGACACGAGCAGTACTTC
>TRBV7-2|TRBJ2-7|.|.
CASSLDVGADEQYF
TGTGCCAGCAGCTTAGATGTGGGAGCTGACGAGCAGTACTTC
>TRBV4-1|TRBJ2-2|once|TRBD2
CASSPAGGPVGELFF
TGCGCCAGCAGCCCAGCGGGAGGGCCTGTCGGGGAGCTGTTTTTT
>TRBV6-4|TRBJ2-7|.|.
CASSPVWSSYEQYF
TGTGCCAGCAGTCCAGTCTGGAGCTCCTACGAGCAGTACTTC